This T cell receptor (beta chain) was recovered during a study of early T cells in non-severe SARS-CoV-2 infection. Looking at the study overall: Chains from this unsorted whole-blood bulk RNA could not be paired.

Separate cDNA molecules each had unique molecular identifiers attached to them. TCRdb re-called the 5' RACE reads through MiXCR, storing one row per CDR3 protein. The sample has 50,000 to 60,000 distinct CDR3 sequences; about 9.4% are singletons. The receptor comes from an adult who was a healthcare worker with PCR-confirmed SARS-CoV-2 infection or an uninfected control (not recorded which). The material sequenced was whole blood.

This chain's CDR3 is CASSERQGSYEQYF. The CDR3 DNA is TGTGCCAGCAGCGAGAGACAGGGGAGCTACGAGCAGTACTTC. This chain joins TRBV2 and TRBJ2-7; 8 bases line up with TRBD1. CDR3 length: 14 amino acids. V lost 6 bases, J lost 3 bases, and 7 bases stayed unmatched. The V gene's germline CDR1 is SNHLY and CDR2 FYNNEI.